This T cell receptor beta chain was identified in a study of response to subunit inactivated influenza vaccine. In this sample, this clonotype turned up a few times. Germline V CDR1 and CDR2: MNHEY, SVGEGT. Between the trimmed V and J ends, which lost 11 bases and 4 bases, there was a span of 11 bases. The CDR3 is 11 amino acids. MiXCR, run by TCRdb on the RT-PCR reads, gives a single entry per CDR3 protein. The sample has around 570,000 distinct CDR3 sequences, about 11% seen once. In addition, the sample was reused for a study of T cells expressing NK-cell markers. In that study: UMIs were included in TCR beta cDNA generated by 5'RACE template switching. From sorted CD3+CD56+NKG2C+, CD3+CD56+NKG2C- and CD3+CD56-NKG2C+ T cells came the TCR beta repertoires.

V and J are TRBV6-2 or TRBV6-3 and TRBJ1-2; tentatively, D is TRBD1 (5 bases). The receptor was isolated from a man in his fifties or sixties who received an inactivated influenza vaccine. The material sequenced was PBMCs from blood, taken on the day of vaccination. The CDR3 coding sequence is TGTGCCTCCGGGACGGCCTATGGCTACACCTTC. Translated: CASGTAYGYTF.